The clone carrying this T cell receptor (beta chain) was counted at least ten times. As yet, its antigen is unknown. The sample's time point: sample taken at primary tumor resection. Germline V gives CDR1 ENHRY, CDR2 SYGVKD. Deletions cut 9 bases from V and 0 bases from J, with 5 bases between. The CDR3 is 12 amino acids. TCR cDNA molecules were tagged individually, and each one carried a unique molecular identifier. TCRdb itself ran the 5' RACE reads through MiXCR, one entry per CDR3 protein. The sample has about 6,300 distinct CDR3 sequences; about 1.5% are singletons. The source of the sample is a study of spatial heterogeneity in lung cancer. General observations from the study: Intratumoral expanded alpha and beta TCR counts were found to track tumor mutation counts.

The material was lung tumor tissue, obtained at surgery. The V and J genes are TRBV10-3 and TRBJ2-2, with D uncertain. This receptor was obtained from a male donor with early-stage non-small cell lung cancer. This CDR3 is CAIGPNTGELFF. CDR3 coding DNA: TGTGCCATAGGACCGAACACCGGGGAGCTGTTTTTT.